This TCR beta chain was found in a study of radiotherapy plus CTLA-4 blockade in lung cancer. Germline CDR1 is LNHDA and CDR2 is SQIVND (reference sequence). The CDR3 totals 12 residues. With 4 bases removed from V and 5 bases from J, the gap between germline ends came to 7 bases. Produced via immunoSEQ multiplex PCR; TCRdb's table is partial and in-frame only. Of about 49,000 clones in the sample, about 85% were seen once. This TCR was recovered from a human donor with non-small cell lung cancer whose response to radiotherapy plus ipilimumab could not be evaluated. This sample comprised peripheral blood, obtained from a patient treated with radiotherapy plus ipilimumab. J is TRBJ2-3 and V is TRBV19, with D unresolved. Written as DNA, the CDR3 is TGTGCCAGTAGTAGTGGCGGAGATACGCAGTATTTT. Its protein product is CASSSGGDTQYF.